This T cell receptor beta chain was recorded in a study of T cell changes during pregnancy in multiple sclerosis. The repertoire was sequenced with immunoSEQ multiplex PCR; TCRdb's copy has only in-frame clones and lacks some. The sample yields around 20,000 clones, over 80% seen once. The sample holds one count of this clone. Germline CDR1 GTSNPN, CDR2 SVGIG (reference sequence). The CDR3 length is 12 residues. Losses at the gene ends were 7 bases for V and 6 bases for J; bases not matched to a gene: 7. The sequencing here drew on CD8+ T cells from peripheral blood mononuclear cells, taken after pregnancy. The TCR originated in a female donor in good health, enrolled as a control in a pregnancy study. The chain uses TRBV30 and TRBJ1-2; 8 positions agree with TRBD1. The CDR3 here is CALLQGGDGYTF. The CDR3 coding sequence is TGTGCCTTATTACAGGGGGGGGATGGCTACACCTTC.